This T cell receptor beta chain was documented in a study of cytomegalovirus exposure and HLA in healthy donors. PCR was performed using 60 Vbeta and 13 Jbeta primers. Produced via immunoSEQ multiplex PCR; TCRdb's table is partial and in-frame only. The sample yields 99,000 or so clones, under 85% seen once. Deletions cut 1 base from V and 0 bases from J, with 11 bases between. In germline, CDR1 is SGHRS, CDR2 YFSETQ. The CDR3 totals 15 residues. The clonotype comes from a man in his late teens or twenties in good health and CMV-seronegative. The V and J genes are TRBV5-1 and TRBJ2-7, with D possibly TRBD2 on 6 matching bases. Sequences were obtained from PBMCs. The CDR3 region has the DNA TGCGCCAGCAGCTTGCTAGCGACCCACTCCTACGAGCAGTACTTC. It is translated as CASSLLATHSYEQYF.